These T cell receptor beta chains were read from a single sample in a study of Graves' ophthalmopathy and Graves' hyperthyroidism. TCRdb re-called the multiplex PCR reads through MiXCR, storing one row per CDR3 protein. The sample yields about 370,000 distinct CDR3 sequences, around 16% seen once. Sequenced input: peripheral blood. The source of these receptors is a woman younger than 30 with Graves' ophthalmopathy. Each CDR3 is given with its conserved first and last residue.

V gene	J gene	CDR3 protein
TRBV27	TRBJ2-3	CASQEDWLADTQYF
TRBV7-2	TRBJ1-1	CASRGGSGLNTEAFF
TRBV6-2/TRBV6-3	TRBJ2-5	CASSYRGPPTQETQYF
TRBV29-1	TRBJ2-5	CSVGWTQETQYF
TRBV6-2/TRBV6-3	TRBJ1-6	CASRDRPSNSPLHF
TRBV10-3	TRBJ2-7	CAISGREDRSSYEQYF
TRBV6-2/TRBV6-3	TRBJ1-1	CASSHRVAEAFF
TRBV6-2/TRBV6-3	TRBJ1-5	CASNLQGIGQPQHF
TRBV18	TRBJ1-1	CASSLLKGSNTEAFF
TRBV5-1	TRBJ1-6	CASSARDLIDSPLHF
TRBV28	TRBJ2-5	CASIQGRQETQYF
TRBV7-2	TRBJ2-7	CASSWGTSGGLYEQYF
TRBV6-2/TRBV6-3	TRBJ2-5	CASKTLPGLAIQETQYF
TRBV5-4	TRBJ1-1	CASIPGGRVNTEAFF
TRBV20-1	TRBJ1-2	CSARGDRALREGYTF
TRBV27	TRBJ1-1	CASRWGMNTEAFF
TRBV6-5	TRBJ1-1	CASIPQGAAFEAFF
TRBV11-2	TRBJ2-3	CASSKIRGPGTDTQYF
TRBV7-9	TRBJ2-7	CASSLVSSYEQYF
TRBV6-1	TRBJ1-2	CASSEVEPNYGYTF
TRBV18	TRBJ1-1	CASSPVRLMNTEAFF
TRBV12-5	TRBJ2-7	CASGGQGAIAYEQYF
TRBV6-5	TRBJ2-5	CASSSTQGVAETQYF
TRBV28	TRBJ2-7	CASSLPGQFSYEQYF
TRBV7-3	TRBJ2-6	CASSFVGANVLTF
TRBV18	TRBJ1-4	CASSRGATNEKLFF
TRBV19	TRBJ2-5	CASSIGARTTGRQETQYF
TRBV6-1	TRBJ1-1	CASRKQGNTEAFF
TRBV6-1	TRBJ2-7	CASSERGLQYF
TRBV2	TRBJ1-5	CASSGEVGSNQPQHF
TRBV6-2/TRBV6-3	TRBJ1-5	CASSYPTGTTFSNQPQHF
TRBV18	TRBJ1-6	CASSQETTYNSPLHF
TRBV12-3/TRBV12-4	TRBJ1-3	CASSFPGGDTIYF
TRBV6-2/TRBV6-3	TRBJ2-7	CATRSRSSYEQYF
TRBV29-1	TRBJ2-7	CSVEPGGGREQYF
TRBV12-3/TRBV12-4	TRBJ2-2	CASNWGQNTGELFF
TRBV6-1	TRBJ2-5	CASSARRLAGGRTQYF
TRBV10-3	TRBJ2-2	CAGRDSAGELFF
TRBV6-1	TRBJ1-1	CASSDVGGTEAFF
TRBV2	TRBJ1-1	CASSGWTGDTEAFF
TRBV12-3/TRBV12-4	TRBJ1-3	CASSLRQGGNTIYF
TRBV28	TRBJ2-7	CASRPGTRDYEQYF